This T cell receptor (beta chain) was profiled in a study of diagnostic markers for celiac disease. This clonotype is called medium-sized (0.01 to 0.1%) based on its frequency. Reanalyzing the reads, TCRdb keeps one entry per CDR3 protein, without DNA. The record lists a few thousand distinct CDR3 sequences, of which the ten most abundant hold 5% to 7%. Specimen: either unsorted cells or a sorted T cell fraction (not recorded which). The receptor was isolated from a human donor. This table probably holds off-target reads from a library built for another chain.

CDR3 sequence: CATSDPRDRDYNEQFF. The rearrangement joins TRBV24-1 to TRBJ2-1; TCRdb returns TRBD1, unconfirmable since there is no DNA. Germline loops: CDR1 KGHDR, CDR2 SFDVKD. This CDR3 has 16 residues.